Presented here are 29 T cell receptor beta chains from one specimen sequenced in a study of human T cells and chemical hapten exposure (dated by TCRdb to the early 2020s). The receptor library was made with RACE. This sample was sequenced with a NextSeq 500. TCRdb's own reprocessing of the public reads used fastp at Q25 and MiXCR and kept productive beta chains. Every distinct CDR3 protein forms one entry, paired with its most common genes and DNA. Here the sample has 80,000 to 100,000 distinct CDR3 sequences; 11% occur a single time. About 3.5% of the sample lies in the top ten. The sample's time point, from its label and the paper: patch test 3, about 24 weeks after DPC sensitization. What the treatment or condition label conveys for this sample: therapeutic diphenylcyclopropenone sensitization with weekly scalp DPC. This material consisted of whole blood, taken in connection with sensitization to the hapten diphenylcyclopropenone (DPC). The receptor set was obtained from a woman in her fifties or sixties with alopecia areata. Some clones in this sample may be carry-over from other donors' samples.

The table lists this clonotype with a few counts. This chain joins TRBV27 and TRBJ1-5, with D unresolved. CDR1 is MNHEY and CDR2 is SMNVEV in the germline V gene (reference sequence). The CDR3 is 14 residues long. Trimming took 6 bases from V and 3 from J, leaving 12 bases between them. CDR3 nucleotides: TGTGCCAGCAGGGACGGGCTCGACAATCAGCCCCAGCATTTT. This encodes CASRDGLDNQPQHF.

Turning to this clonotype: Given the absence of the conserved phenylalanine or tryptophan at the CDR3 end, a read error is likely. The chain links TRBV11-2 to TRBJ2-1; D not certain. Trimming cost V 3 bases and J 4 bases, with 13 bases left between them. The CDR3 has 15 residues. Germline-derived CDR1 and CDR2 are SGHAT and FQNNGV. The CDR3 loop reads CASSFLGRTYNEQFS. The CDR3 DNA is TGTGCCAGCAGCTTCTTAGGCAGAACGTACAATGAGCAGTTCTCC.

This clonotype was seen ten or more times. V and J are TRBV15 and TRBJ2-1; TRBD2 matches at 11 bases. The V gene end was trimmed by 3 bases and the J gene end by 4 bases; junction bases not matched to a gene: 8. CDR3 length: 17 amino acids. Per germline, CDR1 LNHNV and CDR2 YYDKDF (reference sequence). CDR3 sequence (DNA): TGTGCCACCAGCAGCCCCTCCGGGACTAGCGGTTACAATGAGCAGTTCTTC. Translation: CATSSPSGTSGYNEQFF. The full variable domain, rest sourced from reference TRBV15 and TRBJ2-1, is DAMVIQNPRYQVTQFGKPVTLSCSQTLNHNVMYWYQQKSSQAPKLLFHYYDKDFNNEADTPDNFQSRRPNTSFCFLDIRSPGLGDTAMYLCATSSPSGTSGYNEQFFGPGTRLTVL.

In its sample, this clonotype was seen a few times. J is TRBJ2-7 and V is TRBV19; no firm D call. This CDR3 has 16 amino acids. The ends were cut back, 1 base at V and 5 bases at J, with 18 bases in the middle. Germline assignment: CDR1 LNHDA and CDR2 SQIVND (reference sequence). The CDR3 reads CASSIGGVIPWNEQYF. In DNA form, the CDR3 reads TGTGCCAGTAGTATAGGGGGTGTGATCCCCTGGAACGAGCAGTACTTC.

In its sample, this clonotype was seen many times. The chain combines TRBV12-3 or TRBV12-4 with TRBJ2-3; 10 bases are shared with TRBD2. V dropped 3 bases and J dropped 2; count of bases not matched to a gene: 8. The CDR3 consists of 17 residues. CDR3 bases: TGTGCCAGCAGTTTCTACACCGGGACTAGCGTCACAGATACGCAGTATTTT. Protein sequence: CASSFYTGTSVTDTQYF.

This clonotype was counted only a few times. The gene calls are TRBV29-1 and TRBJ2-1; TRBD2 aligns across 7 bases. Germline V CDR1 and CDR2: SQVTM, ANQGSEA. V shed 3 bases and J 1 base; nucleotides not matched to a gene: 3. The CDR3 length is 14 residues. CDR3 coding DNA: TGCAGCGTTGACAACGGGAGGTCCTACAATGAGCAGTTCTTC. Translation: CSVDNGRSYNEQFF.

In this sample, this clonotype turned up many times. The chain is built from TRBV11-1 and TRBJ2-7, with D perhaps matching TRBD2 (6 bases). CDR1 is SGHAT, CDR2 FQDESV, per germline (reference sequence). This CDR3 has 14 residues. Trimming stripped 5 bases from V and 0 bases from J, with 11 bases between. The CDR3 here is CASSPGGLSYEQYF. In DNA, the CDR3 is TGTGCCAGCAGCCCTGGAGGGCTCTCCTACGAGCAGTACTTC.

In this sample, this clonotype turned up many times. CDR3 amino acids: CASSLLTEAFF. Here the CDR3 DNA reads TGTGCCAGCAGCTTACTCACTGAAGCTTTCTTT. The gene calls are TRBV11-3 and TRBJ1-1, with D uncertain. V lost 2 bases to trimming and J lost 4 bases, with 2 bases between them. From germline, CDR1 is SGHNT and CDR2 YENEEA. The CDR3 is 11 amino acids.

A remark on this clonotype: With a much larger clone just one base away, this may be a read error. The conserved phenylalanine or tryptophan normally closing the CDR3 is absent here, so this likely arose from a read error. This chain connects TRBV7-3 to TRBJ1-2, with D hard to call. V lost 2 bases to trimming and J lost 2 bases, with 12 bases between them. The CDR3 is made up of 15 amino acids. Germline-derived CDR1 and CDR2 are SGHTA and FQGTGA. In nucleotides, the CDR3 is TGTGCCAGCAGCTTAGGGTCCCATCGGAACTATGGCTACACCTCC. Its translation: CASSLGSHRNYGYTS.

Many counts were recorded for this clonotype. This sequence joins TRBV19 and TRBJ2-7, with D possibly called TRBD1 or TRBD2 (6 bases each). The CDR3 spans 15 residues. The V end lost 1 base, the J end lost 2 bases, and 12 bases lay between the germline ends. From germline, CDR1 is LNHDA and CDR2 SQIVND (reference sequence). CDR3 in DNA: TGTGCCAGTAGTATAGCCGGGGGCGAAACCTACGAGCAGTACTTC. Amino acid sequence: CASSIAGGETYEQYF.

The chain links TRBV20-1 to TRBJ2-7; 7 positions agree with TRBD2. After removal of 3 bases from V and 6 bases from J, the junction contained 5 bases not matched to a gene. The CDR3 runs to 12 residues. Germline lookup yields CDR1 DFQATT and CDR2 SNEGSKA (reference sequence). The CDR3 nucleotides are TGCAGTGCTAGGAGGGCTAGCGGCGAGCAGTACTTC. As protein: CSARRASGEQYF.

This clonotype came up many times. The chain employs TRBV27 and TRBJ2-1, with 9 bases matching TRBD1. The CDR3 is 13 amino acids. V was pared by 10 bases and J by 7 bases, with 8 bases of the junction left unmatched. The germline CDR1 and CDR2 sequences are MNHEY and SMNVEV (reference sequence). CDR3 amino acids: CATFRQGGNEQFF. CDR3 in DNA: TGTGCCACCTTCCGACAGGGGGGGAATGAGCAGTTCTTC.

Many counts were recorded for this clonotype. The chain couples TRBV3-1 to TRBJ2-7, with D perhaps matching TRBD1 (5 bases). CDR3 size: 14 residues. Trimming took 5 bases from V and 3 from J, leaving 14 bases between them. Germline CDR1 and CDR2: LGHDT and YNNKEL (reference sequence). Here the CDR3 reads CASSSDSIGYEQYF. The CDR3, as DNA: TGTGCCAGCAGCTCCGACAGTATTGGCTACGAGCAGTACTTC.

The chain employs TRBV5-4 and TRBJ1-1; D possibly corresponds to TRBD1 (5 bases). V gave up 5 bases and J gave up 4 bases, with 12 bases separating them. Germline assignment: CDR1 SGHNT and CDR2 YYREEE (reference sequence). The CDR3 has 13 amino acids. CDR3 DNA sequence: TGTGCCAGCAGTCAACCGGGGGGCACTGAAGCTTTCTTT. Its protein product is CASSQPGGTEAFF.

There are many counts of this clonotype. J is TRBJ2-1 and V is TRBV2; 7 nucleotides agree with TRBD1. Germline V gene lookup returns CDR1 SNHLY and CDR2 FYNNEI. The CDR3 spans 11 residues. The V segment lost 4 bases and the J segment 9 bases; nucleotides outside the gene matches: 0. CDR3 residues: CASSAGGEQFF. In DNA, the CDR3 is TGTGCCAGCAGTGCAGGGGGTGAGCAGTTCTTC.

This clonotype was counted between two and nine times. This chain joins TRBV5-1 and TRBJ1-2; D ambiguous. Trimming shortened V by 0 bases and J by 1 base, and 10 bases separated the two germline ends. The CDR3 covers 15 residues. CDR1 and CDR2 from the germline V gene are SGHRS and YFSETQ. CDR3 amino acids: CASSLGVADNYGYTF. In DNA, the CDR3 is TGCGCCAGCAGCTTGGGTGTCGCCGATAACTATGGCTACACCTTC. The full variable domain, its missing parts supplied by reference TRBV5-1 and TRBJ1-2, is KAGVTQTPRYLIKTRGQQVTLSCSPISGHRSVSWYQQTPGQGLQFLFEYFSETQRNKGNFPGRFSGRQFSNSRSEMNVSTLELGDSALYLCASSLGVADNYGYTFGSGTRLTVV.

Many counts were recorded for this clonotype. The chain recombines TRBV18 with TRBJ1-3; D gene unclear. Trimming took off 8 bases at V and 4 bases at J, with 18 bases between the two ends. This CDR3 is 15 amino acids long. Per germline, CDR1 KGHSH and CDR2 LQKENI. This chain's CDR3 is CASPWTREKGNTIYF. The DNA of the CDR3 is TGTGCCAGCCCGTGGACCCGGGAAAAAGGAAACACCATATATTTT.

The CDR3 spells CASSLAGVYAYEQYF. The DNA for the CDR3 is TGTGCCAGCAGTCTCGCGGGAGTCTACGCCTACGAGCAGTACTTC. This rearrangement joins TRBV28 to TRBJ2-7; 7 positions match TRBD2. Trimming cost V 5 bases and J 2 bases; bases outside gene matches: 9. CDR3 length equals 15 residues. Germline V gives CDR1 MDHEN, CDR2 SYDVKM.

This clonotype was seen many times. CDR3: CASSYSRGMGEAFF. CDR3 DNA sequence: TGTGCCAGCAGTTACTCTAGGGGTATGGGTGAAGCTTTCTTT. This sequence joins TRBV6-5 and TRBJ1-1; D perhaps matches TRBD1 (5 bases). The V gene's germline CDR1 is MNHEY and CDR2 SVGAGI. This CDR3 is built from 14 residues. V was trimmed by 0 bases and J by 7 bases, leaving 12 bases between them.

This clonotype was counted between two and nine times. The chain couples TRBV7-2 to TRBJ2-1; 8 bases are shared with TRBD2. The CDR3 length is 16 residues. With V trimmed by 2 bases and J by 9 bases, 12 bases remained unmatched. Germline CDR1 SGHTA, CDR2 FQGNSA. The CDR3 reads CASSLSGGTSYTEQFF. In DNA form, the CDR3 reads TGTGCCAGCAGCTTATCCGGGGGGACTAGTTATACTGAGCAGTTCTTC.

This clonotype was recorded many times. This chain joins TRBV7-3 and TRBJ2-7; 10 nucleotides match TRBD1. The CDR3 runs 15 residues. V lost 2 bases, J lost 6 bases, and 7 bases stayed unmatched. The germline gives CDR1 SGHTA, CDR2 FQGTGA. CDR3 sequence: CASSLAPGTGAEQYF. CDR3 nucleotide sequence: TGTGCCAGCAGCTTAGCTCCCGGGACAGGGGCCGAGCAGTACTTC. The complete variable domain, with remaining parts taken from reference TRBV7-3 and TRBJ2-7, reads GAGVSQTPSNKVTEKGKYVELRCDPISGHTALYWYRQSLGQGPEFLIYFQGTGAADDSGLPNDRFFAVRPEGSVSTLKIQRTERGDSAVYLCASSLAPGTGAEQYFGPGTRLTVT.

Ten or more counts support this clonotype. The chain employs TRBV3-1 and TRBJ1-2; D is perhaps TRBD1 (6 bases). The germline gives CDR1 LGHDT, CDR2 YNNKEL (reference sequence). The V end was cut by 8 bases, the J end by 4 bases, with 14 bases between. CDR3 length: 13 residues. The CDR3 DNA sequence: TGTGCCAGCCGAGGGGGGCACGGCTATGGCTACACCTTC. Translated: CASRGGHGYGYTF.

This clonotype appeared many times. The DNA for the CDR3 is TGTGCCAGCAGTGAAGCACAGAACTATGGCTACACCTTC. Protein: CASSEAQNYGYTF. The V and J genes are TRBV3-1 and TRBJ1-2; D remains ambiguous. In germline, CDR1 is LGHDT, CDR2 YNNKEL (reference sequence). The CDR3 consists of 13 residues. V shed 6 bases and J shed 2 bases, with 10 bases lying between them.

This clonotype came up many times. This chain joins TRBV20-1 and TRBJ2-2; tentatively, D is TRBD1 (5 bases). Germline V CDR1 and CDR2: DFQATT, SNEGSKA (reference sequence). Trimming took 6 bases from V and 1 from J, leaving 12 bases between them. The CDR3 totals 14 residues. CDR3 in amino acids: CSARQSQNTGELFF. The CDR3 DNA follows: TGCAGTGCACGACAGAGTCAGAACACCGGGGAGCTGTTTTTT.

The chain couples TRBV10-1 to TRBJ2-3; possible D gene TRBD2, 5 bases. V dropped 2 bases and J dropped 5 bases, with 11 bases sitting between them. CDR3 length equals 14 residues. The germline V gene encodes CDR1 WNHNN and CDR2 SYGVQD (reference sequence). The CDR3 sequence is CASSEGLGRDTQYF. CDR3 in DNA: TGCGCCAGCAGTGAGGGACTTGGGCGAGATACGCAGTATTTT.

The sample holds a few counts of this clonotype. The genes are TRBV3-1 and TRBJ2-2; 9 bases line up with TRBD2. This CDR3 region has 17 residues. Germline V gene lookup returns CDR1 LGHDT and CDR2 YNNKEL (reference sequence). The trim removed 4 bases at V and 2 bases at J, leaving 8 bases unmatched. In DNA, the CDR3 is TGTGCCAGCAGCCTTCTCCCTAGCGGGGTAAACACCGGGGAGCTGTTTTTT. Translating it yields CASSLLPSGVNTGELFF. The full variable domain, completed using reference TRBV3-1 and TRBJ2-2, is DTAVSQTPKYLVTQMGNDKSIKCEQNLGHDTMYWYKQDSKKFLKIMFSYNNKELIINETVPNRFSPKSPDKAHLNLHINSLELGDSAVYFCASSLLPSGVNTGELFFGEGSRLTVL.

V gene TRBV29-1 combines with J gene TRBJ1-5; D gene uncertain. Germline values: CDR1 SQVTM, CDR2 ANQGSEA. The CDR3 spans 13 residues. Between the trimmed V and J ends, which lost 4 bases and 4 bases, there was a span of 11 bases. As DNA, the CDR3 is TGCAGCGTTGGCGTAGGGTTAAATCAGCCCCAGCATTTT. This codes for CSVGVGLNQPQHF.

V is TRBV20-1 and J is TRBJ1-3, with no clear D. The germline V and J ends were trimmed by 1 base and 0 bases, with 10 bases remaining between them. CDR1 and CDR2 (germline): DFQATT, SNEGSKA (reference sequence). The CDR3 is made up of 15 amino acids. CDR3 loop: CSARVGGNSGNTIYF. CDR3 sequence (DNA): TGCAGTGCTAGAGTAGGCGGGAACTCTGGAAACACCATATATTTT.

Many counts were recorded for this clonotype. The chain links TRBV6-6 to TRBJ2-3; the match to TRBD2 covers 10 bases. The CDR3 extends over 16 amino acids. With V trimmed by 6 bases and J by 4 bases, 10 bases remained unmatched. Germline V gene data show CDR1 as MNHNY and CDR2 as SVGAGI (reference sequence). CDR3 amino acids: CASSPPGLAIADTQYF. Written as DNA, the CDR3 is TGTGCCAGCAGCCCACCGGGACTAGCGATCGCAGATACGCAGTATTTT.